This T cell receptor beta chain was observed in a study of technical replicates of blood from several donors. TCRdb's copy holds only in-frame clones and misses some; the assay was immunoSEQ multiplex PCR. The sample shows tens of thousands of clones, approximately 93% of them seen only once. The sample taken for sequencing was T cells isolated from PBMCs. The sequence derives from a human donor in good health.

The CDR3 loop reads CASSPTSGSINEQFF. The CDR3 DNA reads as TGTGCCAGCTCACCGACTAGCGGGAGTATTAATGAGCAGTTCTTC. The chain links TRBV18 to TRBJ2-1, with 12 bases lining up with TRBD2. CDR1 and CDR2 (germline): KGHSH, LQKENI. This CDR3 comprises 15 residues. Trimming took 3 bases from V and 7 from J; bases not matched to a gene: 4.